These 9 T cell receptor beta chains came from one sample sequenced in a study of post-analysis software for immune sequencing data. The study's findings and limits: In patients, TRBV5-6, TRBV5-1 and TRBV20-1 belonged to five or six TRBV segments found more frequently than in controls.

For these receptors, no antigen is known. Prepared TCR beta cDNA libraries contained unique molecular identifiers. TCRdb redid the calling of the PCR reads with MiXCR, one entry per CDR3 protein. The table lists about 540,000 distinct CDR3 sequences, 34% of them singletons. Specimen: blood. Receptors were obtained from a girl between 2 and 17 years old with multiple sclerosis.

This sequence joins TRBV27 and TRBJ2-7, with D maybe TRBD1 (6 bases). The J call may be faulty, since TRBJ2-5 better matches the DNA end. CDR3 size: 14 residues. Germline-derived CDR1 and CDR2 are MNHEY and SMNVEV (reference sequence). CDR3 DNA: TGTGCCAGCAGTCAGATGGACAGAAGGAAGACCCAGTACTTC. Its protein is CASSQMDRRKTQYF.

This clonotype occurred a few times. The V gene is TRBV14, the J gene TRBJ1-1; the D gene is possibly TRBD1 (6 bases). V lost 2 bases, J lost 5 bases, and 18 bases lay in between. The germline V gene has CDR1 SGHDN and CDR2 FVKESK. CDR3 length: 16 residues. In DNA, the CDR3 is TGTGCCAGCAGCCAAAGACGGGGGCAAGAAAGGACTGAAGCTTTCTTT. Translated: CASSQRRGQERTEAFF. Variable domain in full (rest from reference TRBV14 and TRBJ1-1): EAGVTQFPSHSVIEKGQTVTLRCDPISGHDNLYWYRRVMGKEIKFLLHFVKESKQDESGMPNNRFLAERTGGTYSTLKVQPAELEDSGVYFCASSQRRGQERTEAFFGQGTRLTVV.

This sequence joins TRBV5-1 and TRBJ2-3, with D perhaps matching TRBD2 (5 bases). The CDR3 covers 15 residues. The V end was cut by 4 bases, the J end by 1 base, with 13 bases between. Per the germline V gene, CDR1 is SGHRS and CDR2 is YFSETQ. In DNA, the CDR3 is TGCGCCAGCAGCCCAAGCGGTACCGGCACAGATACGCAGTATTTT. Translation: CASSPSGTGTDTQYF.

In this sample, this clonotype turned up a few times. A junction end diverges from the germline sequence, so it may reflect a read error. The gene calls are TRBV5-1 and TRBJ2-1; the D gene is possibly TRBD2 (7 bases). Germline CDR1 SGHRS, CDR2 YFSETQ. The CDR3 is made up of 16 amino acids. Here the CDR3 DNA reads TGCGCCAGCGGCTTGAGGGGGGGGGACTCCTACAATGAGCAGTTCTTC. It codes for CASGLRGGDSYNEQFF.

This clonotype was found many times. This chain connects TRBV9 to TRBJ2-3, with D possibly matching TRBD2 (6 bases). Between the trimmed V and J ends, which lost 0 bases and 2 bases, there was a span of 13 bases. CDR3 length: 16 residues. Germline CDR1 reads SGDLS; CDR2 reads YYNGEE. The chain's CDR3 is CASSVGTGDVTDTQYF. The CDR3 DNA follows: TGTGCCAGCAGCGTAGGTACGGGAGATGTCACAGATACGCAGTATTTT.

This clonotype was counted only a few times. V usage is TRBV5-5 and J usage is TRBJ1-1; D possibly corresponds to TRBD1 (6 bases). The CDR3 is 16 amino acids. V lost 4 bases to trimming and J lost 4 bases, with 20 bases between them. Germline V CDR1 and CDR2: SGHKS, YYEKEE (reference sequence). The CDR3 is CASSGWRGGRGTEAFF. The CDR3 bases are TGTGCCAGCAGCGGTTGGCGGGGGGGGCGAGGCACTGAAGCTTTCTTT.

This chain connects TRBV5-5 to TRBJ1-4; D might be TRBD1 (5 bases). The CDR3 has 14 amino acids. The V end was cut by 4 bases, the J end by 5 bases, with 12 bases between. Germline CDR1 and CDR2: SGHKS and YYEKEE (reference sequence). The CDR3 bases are TGTGCCAGCAGCCAGGGTTGGGGAAATGAAAAACTGTTTTTT. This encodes CASSQGWGNEKLFF.

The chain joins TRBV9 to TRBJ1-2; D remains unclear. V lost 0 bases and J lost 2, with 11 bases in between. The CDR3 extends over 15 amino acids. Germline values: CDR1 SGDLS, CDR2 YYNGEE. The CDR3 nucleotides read TGTGCCAGCAGCGTAGAGCCAGAGCCCAACTATGGCTACACCTTC. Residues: CASSVEPEPNYGYTF.

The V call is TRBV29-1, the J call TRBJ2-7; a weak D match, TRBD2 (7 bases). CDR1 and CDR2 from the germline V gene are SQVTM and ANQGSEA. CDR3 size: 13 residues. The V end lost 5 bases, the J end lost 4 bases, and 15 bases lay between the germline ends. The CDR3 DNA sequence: TGCAGCGTTATGGGGGGGGGCGAATACGAGCAGTACTTC. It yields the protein CSVMGGGEYEQYF.